Sequencing of this T cell receptor beta chain was carried out in a study of blood T cells in healthy people across ages. Every participating donor contributed around 9.5 milliliters of peripheral blood through a draw. RNA extraction gave at least 5.5 micrograms of total RNA per sample. This clonotype was observed at least ten times. With a J-beta primer mix and a sample-barcoded 5' primer, a second PCR ran about 6 to 11 cycles. A single record per CDR3 protein comes from TCRdb applying MiXCR to the 5' RACE reads. The sample includes hundreds of thousands of distinct CDR3 sequences, roughly 50% seen only once; the top ten take around 37%. Between the trimmed V and J ends, which lost 0 bases and 4 bases, there was a span of 6 bases. Per germline, CDR1 MGHRA and CDR2 YSYEKL. This CDR3 spans 13 amino acids.

The V and J genes are TRBV4-1 and TRBJ1-2; the D is unclear. The sequencing sample was made of blood. This clonotype was obtained from a man aged 60 to 75 in good health. The CDR3 DNA is TGCGCCAGCAGCCAAGACGGACCCTATGGCTACACCTTC. Translating it yields CASSQDGPYGYTF.